A selection of T cell receptor beta chains follows, all from one sample in a study of T cells in Graves' hyperthyroidism and ophthalmopathy. TCRdb re-derived calls from the multiplex PCR reads in MiXCR, one entry per CDR3 protein. This repertoire shows some 650,000 distinct CDR3 sequences, about a sixth found once; its top ten account for roughly 3.4%. The sequencing sample was made of blood. These receptors all stem from a woman in her thirties or forties with Graves' ophthalmopathy. CDR3s include the opening cysteine and the closing phenylalanine or tryptophan. D genes are given only for firm matches. Expanded clones get a size class; other rows say once, few or many, or leave the size out.

many,TRBV28,TRBJ2-1,TRBD2,TGTGCCAGCAGCTGGGGAACTAGCGGGAAAAATGAGCAGTTCTTC,CASSWGTSGKNEQFF
.,TRBV4-1,TRBJ1-2,.,TGCGCCAGCAGCCAAGATTGGGGAGAGGGAGGCCTTAACTATGGCTACACCTTC,CASSQDWGEGGLNYGYTF
few,TRBV5-1,TRBJ1-2,.,TGCGCCAGCAGCTTATTGGGGGCCTCCTATGGCTACACCTTC,CASSLLGASYGYTF
many,TRBV20-1,TRBJ1-3,.,TGCAGTTCGTGGGATTCTAGGGGAAACACCATATATTTT,CSSWDSRGNTIYF
.,TRBV6-1,TRBJ1-4,.,TGTGCCAGCAGTTTACCACAGGGCCAGCGGGGGGAAAAACTGTTTTTT,CASSLPQGQRGEKLFF
.,TRBV9,TRBJ2-5,.,TGTGCCAGCAGCATCCGAACAGGACTACAAGAGACCCAGTACTTC,CASSIRTGLQETQYF
.,TRBV14,TRBJ2-5,.,TGTGCCAGCAGCCAATTCCGACAAGTCGAAGAGACCCAGTACTTC,CASSQFRQVEETQYF
few,TRBV5-1,TRBJ2-7,.,TGCGCCAGCAGCCCCGGGGGTGGGGGATTTACCTACGAGCAGTACTTC,CASSPGGGGFTYEQYF
many,TRBV28,TRBJ2-7,TRBD2,TGTGCCAGCAGTCAGGGAGGGCTCTCCTACGAGCAGTACTTC,CASSQGGLSYEQYF
.,TRBV6-1,TRBJ2-3,.,TGTGCCAGCAGGATTGGGGGAGCAGATACGCAGTATTTT,CASRIGGADTQYF
.,TRBV28,TRBJ2-1,TRBD1,TGTGCCAGCCAGGACAGGGAGTTTTACAATGAGCAGTTCTTC,CASQDREFYNEQFF
many,TRBV12-3/TRBV12-4,TRBJ2-5,.,TGTGCCAGCAGCCCCCGTCGGGGGCAAGAGACCCAGTACTTC,CASSPRRGQETQYF
.,TRBV11-2,TRBJ1-1,.,TGTGCCAGCAGCTTAGCCACTGGGGGAGGGTCTGGAGCTTTCTTT,CASSLATGGGSGAFF
few,TRBV27,TRBJ2-3,TRBD2,TGTGCCAGCAGTTCAACAACTAGCGGGAGGGTGGAAGATACGCAGTATTTT,CASSSTTSGRVEDTQYF
few,TRBV5-1,TRBJ2-3,.,TGCGCCAGCAGGTCCGCCAGCGGGCGGACAGATACGCAGTATTTT,CASRSASGRTDTQYF